This T cell receptor (beta chain) was captured by sequencing in a study of blood T cell repertoires in COVID-19. For the study at large: Whether acute or convalescent, the COVID-19 samples came from the United States, Italy and Spain.

Profiled with immunoSEQ multiplex PCR; TCRdb holds only in-frame clones, not every one. The data contain fewer than 500,000 clones, about 87% of them seen just once; the ten biggest clones take up 1.3%. Participants spanned ages about 18 to 90 years and resided in 20 to 25 US areas. Cohort 3 recovery required two negative PCRs, clearance, or symptom resolution. The CDR3 has 15 residues. V was clipped by 1 base and J by 6 bases, with 14 bases between them. The V gene's germline CDR1 is SGHRS and CDR2 YFSETQ. Material: PBMCs or T cells enriched from blood (not recorded which). The rearrangement uses TRBV5-1 and TRBJ1-5; tentatively, D is TRBD1 (5 bases). This TCR derives from a man aged 25-45 years who had recovered from COVID-19. The CDR3 here is CASSLLDSLIQPQHF. CDR3 DNA: TGCGCCAGCAGCTTGCTAGACAGCCTGATTCAGCCCCAGCATTTT.